Each of the 9 T cell receptor beta chains below was sequenced from the same sample in a study of blood T cell repertoires in COVID-19 (dated by TCRdb to between 2020 and 2021). The library came from the immunoSEQ multiplex PCR assay. TCRdb stores this immuneACCESS table with in-frame sequences only. Part of the clones is absent; in the studies checked, under half of the shortfall reflects unresolved V genes, and no reason is known for the rest. Counted in this sample were approximately 340,000 clones; roughly 92% of them appeared once. The ten largest make up about 0.86% of the sample. Sequenced material: PBMCs or T cells enriched from blood (not recorded which). The receptors originated from a woman aged 40 to 49 who had been exposed to COVID-19.

The rearrangement joins TRBV9 to TRBJ2-2, with TRBD2 matching 12 bases. This CDR3 spans 17 amino acids. Looked up from germline, CDR1 is SGDLS and CDR2 is YYNGEE. Trimming removed 3 bases from V and 6 bases from J; junction bases left unmatched: 9. DNA of the CDR3: TGTGCCAGCAGCGCCCTAGCGGGGGGGGCCAACGCCGGGGAGCTGTTTTTT. It codes for CASSALAGGANAGELFF.

In this sample, this clone turned up once. This chain connects TRBV9 to TRBJ1-2, with a tentative D call TRBD1 (6 bases). The V and J ends lost 0 bases and 5 bases respectively, with 17 bases between them. The CDR3 covers 16 residues. Germline V gene sequence: CDR1 SGDLS, CDR2 YYNGEE. CDR3 DNA sequence: TGTGCCAGCAGCGTAGAGGGGACACGGGGAAGATATGGCTACACCTTC. Translating it yields CASSVEGTRGRYGYTF.

CDR3 coding DNA: TGTGCCAGTAGCGCCCTAGGGACAGGTTCACCCCTCCACTTT. It yields the protein CASSALGTGSPLHF. V is TRBV19 and J is TRBJ1-6; 8 bases fit TRBD1. From germline, CDR1 is LNHDA and CDR2 SQIVND (reference sequence). The length of the CDR3 is 14 residues. V lost 6 bases, J lost 9 bases, and 7 bases stayed unmatched.

The chain recombines TRBV12-2 with TRBJ1-4; the table's D call, TRBD1, was not checked against the DNA. TRBV12-2 is deemed a pseudogene. CDR3 length: 16 amino acids. The CDR3 DNA sequence: TGTGCAAGTCGCTCCAGAATGGACAATTGTAATGAAAAACTGTTTTTT. Protein sequence: CASRSRMDNCNEKLFF.

This chain connects TRBV29-1 to TRBJ1-5; 10 bases map to TRBD1. Germline V gives CDR1 SQVTM, CDR2 ANQGSEA. The V and J ends lost 6 bases and 2 bases, in that order; junction bases with no gene match: 7. The length of the CDR3 is 15 residues. The CDR3 nucleotides read TGCAGCGTCGTCGAAGGGACAGGGGGCAATCAGCCCCAGCATTTT. The encoded protein is CSVVEGTGGNQPQHF. The entire variable domain, with the rest obtained from reference TRBV29-1 and TRBJ1-5, is as follows: SAVISQKPSRDICQRGTSLTIQCQVDSQVTMMFWYRQQPGQSLTLIATANQGSEATYESGFVIDKFPISRPNLTFSTLTVSNMSPEDSSIYLCSVVEGTGGNQPQHFGDGTRLSIL.

CDR3 protein: CASSPRPSENEQFF. CDR3 nucleotides: TGCGCCAGCAGCCCTCGGCCCAGCGAGAATGAGCAGTTCTTC. The rearrangement uses TRBV4-3 and TRBJ2-1; D remains unclear. The CDR3 is 14 amino acids. Trimming removed 4 bases from V and 7 bases from J, with 14 bases in between. Germline CDR1 reads LGHNA; CDR2 reads YSLEER.

V gene TRBV6-2 or TRBV6-3 combines with J gene TRBJ2-1; D is perhaps TRBD2 (6 bases). The germline V and J ends were trimmed by 2 bases and 0 bases, with 14 bases remaining between them. Germline V gives CDR1 MNHEY, CDR2 SVGEGT. The CDR3 has 17 residues. The CDR3 DNA sequence: TGTGCCAGCAGTTACCGGGGCGGGGCCCTCTCCTACAATGAGCAGTTCTTC. Its protein is CASSYRGGALSYNEQFF.

This clone appeared once. The rearrangement uses TRBV5-4 and TRBJ1-1; TRBD1 aligns across 10 bases. The CDR3 has 15 amino acids. With V trimmed by 4 bases and J by 6 bases, 9 bases remained unmatched. Germline-derived CDR1 and CDR2 are SGHNT and YYREEE (reference sequence). The CDR3 is CASSRTGGSIAEAFF. DNA of the CDR3: TGTGCCAGCAGCCGGACAGGGGGGAGTATCGCTGAAGCTTTCTTT. Drawing the rest from reference TRBV5-4 and TRBJ1-1, the complete variable domain is ETGVTQSPTHLIKTRGQQVTLRCSSQSGHNTVSWYQQALGQGPQFIFQYYREEENGRGNFPPRFSGLQFPNYSSELNVNALELDDSALYLCASSRTGGSIAEAFFGQGTRLTVV.

Points on this clone: Other DNA sequences in the same sample also yield this CDR3. The chain combines TRBV4-1 with TRBJ2-2; 7 positions agree with TRBD2. Germline values: CDR1 MGHRA, CDR2 YSYEKL. V lost 0 bases, J lost 6 bases, and 7 bases stayed unmatched. CDR3 length: 16 amino acids. This CDR3 reads CASSQEGRGSAGELFF. The DNA of the CDR3 is TGCGCCAGCAGCCAAGAAGGGCGCGGGAGCGCCGGGGAGCTGTTTTTT.